This T cell receptor beta chain emerged from a study of shared clonotypes between healthy human individuals. Study-level points and caveats: Apart from blood, nothing was sampled; tissue repertoires likely differ.

Sequenced by immunoSEQ multiplex PCR; TCRdb stores in-frame clones only, minus some. The data hold about 1.5 million clones, with 98% observed a single time. Recent vaccinations or acute infections were absent in the healthy HIV-negative adult donors. Germline V gene lookup returns CDR1 SGHNT and CDR2 YYREEE (reference sequence). Trimming removed 1 base from V and 0 bases from J, with 19 bases in between. The length of the CDR3 is 18 residues. Turning to this clone: As yet, its antigen is unknown.

The chain carries TRBV5-4 and TRBJ1-1; the D gene is possibly TRBD1 (5 bases). The receptor was derived from a man aged 25 to 45 in good health. The sample taken for sequencing was naive CD4+ T cells sorted from blood. Specified subset: CD45RA+ positively selected. The CDR3 loop reads CASSLPRDSLLMNTEAFF. CDR3 DNA sequence: TGTGCCAGCAGCTTGCCCCGCGACAGCCTACTGATGAACACTGAAGCTTTCTTT. Full variable domain (remainder filled in from reference TRBV5-4 and TRBJ1-1): ETGVTQSPTHLIKTRGQQVTLRCSSQSGHNTVSWYQQALGQGPQFIFQYYREEENGRGNFPPRFSGLQFPNYSSELNVNALELDDSALYLCASSLPRDSLLMNTEAFFGQGTRLTVV.